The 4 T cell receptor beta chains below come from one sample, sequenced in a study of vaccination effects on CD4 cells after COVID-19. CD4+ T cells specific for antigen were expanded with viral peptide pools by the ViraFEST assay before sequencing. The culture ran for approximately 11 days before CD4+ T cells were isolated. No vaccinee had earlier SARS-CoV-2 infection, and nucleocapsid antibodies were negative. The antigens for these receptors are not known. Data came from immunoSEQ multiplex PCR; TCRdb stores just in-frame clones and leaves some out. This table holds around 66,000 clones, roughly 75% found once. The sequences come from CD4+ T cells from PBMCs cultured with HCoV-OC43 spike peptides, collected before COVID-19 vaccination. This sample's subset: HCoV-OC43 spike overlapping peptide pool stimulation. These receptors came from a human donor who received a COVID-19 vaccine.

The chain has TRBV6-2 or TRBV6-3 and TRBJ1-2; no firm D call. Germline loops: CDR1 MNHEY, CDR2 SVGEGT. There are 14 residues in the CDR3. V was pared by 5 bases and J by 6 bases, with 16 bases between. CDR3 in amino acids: CASSDPNSGNGYTF. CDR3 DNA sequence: TGTGCCAGCAGTGATCCCAATAGCGGGAATGGCTACACCTTC.

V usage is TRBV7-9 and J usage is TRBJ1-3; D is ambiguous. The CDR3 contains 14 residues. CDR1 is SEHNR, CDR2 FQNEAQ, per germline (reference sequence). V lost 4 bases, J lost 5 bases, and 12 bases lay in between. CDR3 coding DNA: TGTGCCAGCAGCTCCACCGGAGTTAGAAACACCATATATTTT. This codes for CASSSTGVRNTIYF.

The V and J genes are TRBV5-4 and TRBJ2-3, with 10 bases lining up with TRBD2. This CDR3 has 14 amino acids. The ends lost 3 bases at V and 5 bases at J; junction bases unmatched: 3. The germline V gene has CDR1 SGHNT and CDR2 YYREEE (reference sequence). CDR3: CASSSRTSGDTQYF. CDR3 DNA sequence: TGTGCCAGCAGCTCACGGACTAGCGGAGATACGCAGTATTTT. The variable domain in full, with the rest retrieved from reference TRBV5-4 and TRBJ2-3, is ETGVTQSPTHLIKTRGQQVTLRCSSQSGHNTVSWYQQALGQGPQFIFQYYREEENGRGNFPPRFSGLQFPNYSSELNVNALELDDSALYLCASSSRTSGDTQYFGPGTRLTVL.

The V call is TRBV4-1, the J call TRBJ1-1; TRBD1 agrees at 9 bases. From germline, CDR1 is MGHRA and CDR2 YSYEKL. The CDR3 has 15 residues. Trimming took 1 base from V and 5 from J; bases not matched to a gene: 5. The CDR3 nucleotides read TGCGCCAGCAGCCAAGCCGGGACAGGGAATACTGAAGCTTTCTTT. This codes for CASSQAGTGNTEAFF.